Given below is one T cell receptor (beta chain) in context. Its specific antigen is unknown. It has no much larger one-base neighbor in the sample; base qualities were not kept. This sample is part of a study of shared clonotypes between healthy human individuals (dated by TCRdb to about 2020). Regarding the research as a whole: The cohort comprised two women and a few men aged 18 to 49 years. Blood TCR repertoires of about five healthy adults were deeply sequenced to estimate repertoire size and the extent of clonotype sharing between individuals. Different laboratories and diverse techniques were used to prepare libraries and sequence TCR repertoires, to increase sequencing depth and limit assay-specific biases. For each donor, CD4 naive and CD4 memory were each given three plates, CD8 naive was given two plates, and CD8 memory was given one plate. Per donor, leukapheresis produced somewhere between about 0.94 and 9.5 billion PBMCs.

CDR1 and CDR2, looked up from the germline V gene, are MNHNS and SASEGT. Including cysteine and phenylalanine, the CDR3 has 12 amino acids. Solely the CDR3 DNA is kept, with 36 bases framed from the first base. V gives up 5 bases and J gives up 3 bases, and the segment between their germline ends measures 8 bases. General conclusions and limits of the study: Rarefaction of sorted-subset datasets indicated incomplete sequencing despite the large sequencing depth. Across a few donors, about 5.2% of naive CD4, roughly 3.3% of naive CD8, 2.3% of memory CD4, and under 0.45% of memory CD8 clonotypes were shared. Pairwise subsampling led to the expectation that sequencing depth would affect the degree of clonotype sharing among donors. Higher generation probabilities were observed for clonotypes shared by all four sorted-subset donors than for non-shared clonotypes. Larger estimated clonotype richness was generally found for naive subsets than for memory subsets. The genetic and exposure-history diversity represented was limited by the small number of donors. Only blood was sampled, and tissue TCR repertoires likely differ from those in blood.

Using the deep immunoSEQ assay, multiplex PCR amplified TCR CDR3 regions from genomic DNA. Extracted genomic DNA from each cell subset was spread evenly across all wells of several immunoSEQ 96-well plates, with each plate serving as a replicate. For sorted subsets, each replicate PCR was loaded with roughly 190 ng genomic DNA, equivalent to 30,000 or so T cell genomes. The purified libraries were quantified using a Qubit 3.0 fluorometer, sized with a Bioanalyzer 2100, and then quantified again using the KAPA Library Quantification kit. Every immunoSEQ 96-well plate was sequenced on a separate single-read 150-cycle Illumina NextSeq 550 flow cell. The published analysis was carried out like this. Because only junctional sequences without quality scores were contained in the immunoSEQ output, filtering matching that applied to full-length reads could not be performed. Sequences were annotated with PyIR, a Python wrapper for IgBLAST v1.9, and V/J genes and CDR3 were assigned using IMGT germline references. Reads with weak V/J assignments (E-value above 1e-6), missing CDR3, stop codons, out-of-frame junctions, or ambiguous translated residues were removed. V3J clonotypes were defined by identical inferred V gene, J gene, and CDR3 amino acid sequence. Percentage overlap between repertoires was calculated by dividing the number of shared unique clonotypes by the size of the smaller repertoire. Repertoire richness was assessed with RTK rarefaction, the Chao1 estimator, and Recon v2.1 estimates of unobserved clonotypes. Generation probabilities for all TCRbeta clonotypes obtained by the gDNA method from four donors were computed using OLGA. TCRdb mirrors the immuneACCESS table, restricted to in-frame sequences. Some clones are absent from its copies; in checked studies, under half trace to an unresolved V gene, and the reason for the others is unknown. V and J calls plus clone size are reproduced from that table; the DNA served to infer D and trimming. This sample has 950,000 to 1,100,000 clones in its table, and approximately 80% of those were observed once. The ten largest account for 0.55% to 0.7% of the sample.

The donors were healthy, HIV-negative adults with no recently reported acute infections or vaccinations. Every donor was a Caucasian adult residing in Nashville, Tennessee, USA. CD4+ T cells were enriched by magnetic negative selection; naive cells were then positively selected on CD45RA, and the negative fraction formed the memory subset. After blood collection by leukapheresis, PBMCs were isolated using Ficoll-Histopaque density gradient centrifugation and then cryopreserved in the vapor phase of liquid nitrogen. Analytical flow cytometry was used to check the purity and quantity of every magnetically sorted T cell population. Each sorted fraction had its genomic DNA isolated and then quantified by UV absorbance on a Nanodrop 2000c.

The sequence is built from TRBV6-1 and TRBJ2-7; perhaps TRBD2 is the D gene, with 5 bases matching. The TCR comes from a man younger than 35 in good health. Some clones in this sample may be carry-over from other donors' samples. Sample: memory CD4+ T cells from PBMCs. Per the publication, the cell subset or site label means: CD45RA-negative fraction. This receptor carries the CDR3 CASSLGGYEQYF. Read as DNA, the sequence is TGTGCCAGCAGTTTAGGAGGCTACGAGCAGTACTTC.